Detailed here is one T cell receptor (beta chain). A quantity of roughly 0.5 to 1 ug RNA underwent reverse transcription using random hexamers. MiXCR, applied by TCRdb to the immunoSEQ multiplex PCR reads, yields one record per CDR3 protein. The table includes about 210,000 distinct CDR3 sequences, 95% detected once. The source of the sample is a study of CD8 T cells in Susac syndrome. The V and J ends lost 3 bases and 5 bases respectively, with 16 bases between them. This CDR3 has 15 amino acids. Germline V lookup: CDR1 SGHTA, CDR2 FQGNSA. The chain couples TRBV7-2 to TRBJ2-5; D gene unclear. The sequence came from a human donor with multiple sclerosis. Sequencing was performed on CD4+ T cells from PBMCs. The chain's CDR3 is CASSFGHPMGETQYF. The CDR3 nucleotides are TGTGCCAGCAGCTTCGGTCATCCGATGGGGGAGACCCAGTACTTC.